This entry concerns a single TCR beta chain. Its antigen is unidentified. Molecular barcoding with unique molecular identifiers was used for the TCRbeta library. From the PCR reads, TCRdb called clonotypes with MiXCR, one entry per CDR3 protein. The table has 600,000 or so distinct CDR3 sequences, under 25% seen once. This sample is part of a study of T-cell reconstitution after alpha-beta-depleted transplantation in children. Overall study results and limits: For some patients, TCRbeta diversity was high at day 60 because of recipient T cells and thymic progenitors that survived. Approximately two months post-transplant, alpha-beta T cells reportedly originated from several hundred expanded graft clones. T-cell numbers and diversity one year post-transplant derived largely from freshly generated T cells.

The clonotype comes from a boy in the first two years of life who had a stem cell transplant for acute myeloid leukemia, so the T cells may come from the graft donor. Here the sequenced sample was PBMCs, mostly from graft donor cells, taken 360 days after TCRalphabeta/CD19-depleted stem cell transplant.

CDR3 in DNA: TGTGCCAGCAGCCTGAATCTTGTGCACTACGAGCAGTACGTC. It yields the protein CASSLNLVHYEQYV. J is TRBJ2-7 and V is TRBV28; D unclear. V was shortened by 6 bases and J by 3 bases, with 15 bases between the two germline ends. Germline assignment: CDR1 MDHEN and CDR2 SYDVKM. The CDR3 totals 14 residues.